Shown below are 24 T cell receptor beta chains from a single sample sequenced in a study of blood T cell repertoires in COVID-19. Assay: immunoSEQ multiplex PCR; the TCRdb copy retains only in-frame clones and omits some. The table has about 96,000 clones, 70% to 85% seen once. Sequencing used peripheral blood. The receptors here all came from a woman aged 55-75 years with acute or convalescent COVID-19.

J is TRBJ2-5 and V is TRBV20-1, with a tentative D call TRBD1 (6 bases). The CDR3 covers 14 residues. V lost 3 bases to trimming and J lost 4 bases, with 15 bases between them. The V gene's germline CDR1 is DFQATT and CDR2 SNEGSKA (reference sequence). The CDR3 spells CSASRGFLGETQYF. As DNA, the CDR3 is TGCAGTGCTAGTAGGGGGTTTTTGGGAGAGACCCAGTACTTC.

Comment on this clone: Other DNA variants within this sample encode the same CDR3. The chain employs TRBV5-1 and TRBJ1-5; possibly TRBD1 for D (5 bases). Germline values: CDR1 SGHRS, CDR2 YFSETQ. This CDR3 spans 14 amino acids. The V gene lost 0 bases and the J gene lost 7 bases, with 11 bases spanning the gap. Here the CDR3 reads CASSLGQGGQPQHF. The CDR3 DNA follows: TGCGCCAGCAGCTTGGGTCAGGGCGGCCAGCCCCAGCATTTT.

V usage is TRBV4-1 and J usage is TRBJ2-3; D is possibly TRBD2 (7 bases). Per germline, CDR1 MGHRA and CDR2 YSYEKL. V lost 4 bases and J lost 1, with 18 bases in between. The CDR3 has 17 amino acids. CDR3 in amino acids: CASSPLFGGLGTDTQYF. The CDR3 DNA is TGCGCCAGCAGCCCCCTCTTCGGGGGGCTGGGCACAGATACGCAGTATTTT.

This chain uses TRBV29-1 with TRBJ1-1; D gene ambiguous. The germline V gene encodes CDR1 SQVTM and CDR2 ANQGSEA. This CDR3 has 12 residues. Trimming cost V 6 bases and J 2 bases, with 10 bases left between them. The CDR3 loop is CSVAAHNTEAFF. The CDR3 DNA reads TGCAGCGTCGCAGCGCATAACACTGAAGCTTTCTTT. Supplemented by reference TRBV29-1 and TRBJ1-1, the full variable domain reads SAVISQKPSRDICQRGTSLTIQCQVDSQVTMMFWYRQQPGQSLTLIATANQGSEATYESGFVIDKFPISRPNLTFSTLTVSNMSPEDSSIYLCSVAAHNTEAFFGQGTRLTVV.

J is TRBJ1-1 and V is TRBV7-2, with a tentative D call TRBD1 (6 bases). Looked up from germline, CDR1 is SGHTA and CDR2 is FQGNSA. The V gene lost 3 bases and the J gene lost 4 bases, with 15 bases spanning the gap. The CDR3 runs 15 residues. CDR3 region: CASSLNRERGTEAFF. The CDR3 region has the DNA TGTGCCAGCAGCTTGAACAGGGAGCGGGGCACTGAAGCTTTCTTT.

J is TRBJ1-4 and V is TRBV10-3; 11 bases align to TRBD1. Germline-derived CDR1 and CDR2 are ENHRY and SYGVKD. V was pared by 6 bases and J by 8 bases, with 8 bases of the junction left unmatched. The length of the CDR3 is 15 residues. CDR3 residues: CAIRDPGQGGEKLFF. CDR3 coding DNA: TGTGCCATCAGAGACCCGGGACAGGGGGGGGAAAAACTGTTTTTT.

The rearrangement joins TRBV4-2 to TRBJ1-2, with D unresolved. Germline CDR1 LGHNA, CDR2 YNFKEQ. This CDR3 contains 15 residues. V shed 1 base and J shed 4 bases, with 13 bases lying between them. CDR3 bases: TGTGCCAGCAGCCAAGCCCCGGGATCTTCCTATGGCTACACCTTC. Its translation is CASSQAPGSSYGYTF.

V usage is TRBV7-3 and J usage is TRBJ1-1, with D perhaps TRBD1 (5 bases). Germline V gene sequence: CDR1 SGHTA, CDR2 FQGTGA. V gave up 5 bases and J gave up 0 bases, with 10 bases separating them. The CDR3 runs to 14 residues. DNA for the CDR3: TGTGCCAGCAGCCCGGGACTCATGAACACTGAAGCTTTCTTT. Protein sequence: CASSPGLMNTEAFF.

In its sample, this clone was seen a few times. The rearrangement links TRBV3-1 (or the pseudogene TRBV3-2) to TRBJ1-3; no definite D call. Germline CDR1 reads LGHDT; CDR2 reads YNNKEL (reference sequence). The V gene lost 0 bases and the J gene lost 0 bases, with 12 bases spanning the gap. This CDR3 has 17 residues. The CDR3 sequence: CASSQDGLQVSGNTIYF. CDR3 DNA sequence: TGTGCCAGCAGCCAAGATGGTTTGCAGGTCTCTGGAAACACCATATATTTT.

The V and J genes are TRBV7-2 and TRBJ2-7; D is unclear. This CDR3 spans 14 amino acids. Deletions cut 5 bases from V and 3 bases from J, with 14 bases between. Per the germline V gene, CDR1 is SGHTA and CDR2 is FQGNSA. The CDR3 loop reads CASSTKDGYYEQYF. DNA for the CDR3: TGTGCCAGCAGCACTAAAGACGGGTACTACGAGCAGTACTTC.

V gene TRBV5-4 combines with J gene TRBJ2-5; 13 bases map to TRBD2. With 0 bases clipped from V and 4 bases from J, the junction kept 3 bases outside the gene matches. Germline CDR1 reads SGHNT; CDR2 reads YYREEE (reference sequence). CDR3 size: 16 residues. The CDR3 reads CASSLGTSGGVETQYF. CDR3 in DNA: TGTGCCAGCAGCTTGGGTACTAGCGGGGGGGTAGAGACCCAGTACTTC.

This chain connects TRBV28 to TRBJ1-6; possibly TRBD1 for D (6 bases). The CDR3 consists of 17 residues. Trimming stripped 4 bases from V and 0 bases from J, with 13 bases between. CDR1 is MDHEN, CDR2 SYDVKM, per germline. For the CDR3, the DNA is TGTGCCAGCAGTTCCCCGGACAGTAGCTCCTATAATTCACCCCTCCACTTT. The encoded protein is CASSSPDSSSYNSPLHF. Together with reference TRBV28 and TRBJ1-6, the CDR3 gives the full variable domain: DVKVTQSSRYLVKRTGEKVFLECVQDMDHENMFWYRQDPGLGLRLIYFSYDVKMKEKGDIPEGYSVSREKKERFSLILESASTNQTSMYLCASSSPDSSSYNSPLHFGNGTRLTVT.

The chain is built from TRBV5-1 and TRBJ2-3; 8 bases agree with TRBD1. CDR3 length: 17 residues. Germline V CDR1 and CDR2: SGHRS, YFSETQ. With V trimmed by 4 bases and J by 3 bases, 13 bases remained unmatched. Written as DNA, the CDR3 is TGCGCCAGCAGCATATCGTTCGGACAGGGTAGGACAGATACGCAGTATTTT. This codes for CASSISFGQGRTDTQYF. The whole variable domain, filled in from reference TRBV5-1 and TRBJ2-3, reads KAGVTQTPRYLIKTRGQQVTLSCSPISGHRSVSWYQQTPGQGLQFLFEYFSETQRNKGNFPGRFSGRQFSNSRSEMNVSTLELGDSALYLCASSISFGQGRTDTQYFGPGTRLTVL.

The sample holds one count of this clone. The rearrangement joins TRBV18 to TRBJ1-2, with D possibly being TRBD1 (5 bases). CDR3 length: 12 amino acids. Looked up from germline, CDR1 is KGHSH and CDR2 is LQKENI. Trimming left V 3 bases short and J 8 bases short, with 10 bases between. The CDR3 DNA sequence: TGTGCCAGCTCACCTCAGACAGACGGCTACACCTTC. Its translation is CASSPQTDGYTF.

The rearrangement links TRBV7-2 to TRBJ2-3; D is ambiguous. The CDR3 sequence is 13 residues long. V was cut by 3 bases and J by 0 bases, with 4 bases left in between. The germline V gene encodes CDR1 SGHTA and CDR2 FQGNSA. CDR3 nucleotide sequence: TGTGCCAGCAGCTTGGCTAGCACAGATACGCAGTATTTT. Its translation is CASSLASTDTQYF.

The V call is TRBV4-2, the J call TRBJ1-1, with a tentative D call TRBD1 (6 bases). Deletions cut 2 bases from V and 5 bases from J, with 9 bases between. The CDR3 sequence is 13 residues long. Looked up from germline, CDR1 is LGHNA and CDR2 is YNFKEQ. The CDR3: CASSQNRVTEAFF. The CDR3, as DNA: TGTGCCAGCAGCCAAAACAGGGTTACTGAAGCTTTCTTT.

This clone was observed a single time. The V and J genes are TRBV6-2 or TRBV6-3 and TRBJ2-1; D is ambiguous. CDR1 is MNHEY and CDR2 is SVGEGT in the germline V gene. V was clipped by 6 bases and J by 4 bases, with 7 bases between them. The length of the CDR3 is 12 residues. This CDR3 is CASSLLYNEQFF. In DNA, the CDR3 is TGTGCCAGCAGCCTTTTATACAATGAGCAGTTCTTC.

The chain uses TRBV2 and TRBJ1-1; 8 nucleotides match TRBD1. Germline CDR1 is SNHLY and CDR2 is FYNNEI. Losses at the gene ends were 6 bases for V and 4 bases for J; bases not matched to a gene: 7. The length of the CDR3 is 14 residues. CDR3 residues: CASRAGTGTTEAFF. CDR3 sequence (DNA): TGTGCCAGCAGGGCCGGGACAGGTACCACTGAAGCTTTCTTT.

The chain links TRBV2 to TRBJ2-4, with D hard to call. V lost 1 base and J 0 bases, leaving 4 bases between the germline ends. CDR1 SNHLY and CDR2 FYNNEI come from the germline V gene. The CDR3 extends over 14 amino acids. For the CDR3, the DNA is TGTGCCAGCAGTGAAGAACTAGCCAAAAACATTCAGTACTTC. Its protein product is CASSEELAKNIQYF.

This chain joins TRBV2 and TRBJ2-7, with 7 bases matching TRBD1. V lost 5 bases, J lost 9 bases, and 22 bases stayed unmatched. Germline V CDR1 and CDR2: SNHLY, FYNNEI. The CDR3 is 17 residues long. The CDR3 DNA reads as TGTGCCAGCAGTATCGCGATTGGGGTGAGACAGGGTTCAGGGCAGTACTTC. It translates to CASSIAIGVRQGSGQYF.

CDR3 sequence reads: CASTEGQEQFF. Here the CDR3 DNA reads TGTGCCAGCACCGAGGGCCAGGAGCAGTTCTTC. The chain uses TRBV6-5 and TRBJ2-1, with D perhaps matching TRBD2 (5 bases). CDR1 MNHEY and CDR2 SVGAGI come from the germline V gene. CDR3 size: 11 residues. The ends were cut back, 7 bases at V and 10 bases at J, with 11 bases in the middle.

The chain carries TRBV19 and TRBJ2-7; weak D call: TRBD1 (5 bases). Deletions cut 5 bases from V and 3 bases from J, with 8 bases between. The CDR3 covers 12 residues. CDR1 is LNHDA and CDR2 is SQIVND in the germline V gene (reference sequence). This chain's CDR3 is CASSARDYEQYF. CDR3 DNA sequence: TGTGCCAGTAGTGCCAGGGACTACGAGCAGTACTTC.

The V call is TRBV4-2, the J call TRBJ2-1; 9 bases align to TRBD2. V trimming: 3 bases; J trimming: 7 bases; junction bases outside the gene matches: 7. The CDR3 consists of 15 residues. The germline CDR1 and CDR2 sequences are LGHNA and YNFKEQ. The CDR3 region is CASSQDSGGRNEQFF. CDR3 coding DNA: TGTGCCAGCAGCCAGGATAGCGGGGGCCGGAATGAGCAGTTCTTC.

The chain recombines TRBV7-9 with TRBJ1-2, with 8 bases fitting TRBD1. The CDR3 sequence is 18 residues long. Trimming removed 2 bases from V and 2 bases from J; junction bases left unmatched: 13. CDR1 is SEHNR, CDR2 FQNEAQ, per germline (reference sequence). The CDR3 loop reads CASSLLFDRGIENYGYTF. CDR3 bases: TGTGCCAGCAGCTTACTTTTCGACAGGGGAATTGAAAACTATGGCTACACCTTC.